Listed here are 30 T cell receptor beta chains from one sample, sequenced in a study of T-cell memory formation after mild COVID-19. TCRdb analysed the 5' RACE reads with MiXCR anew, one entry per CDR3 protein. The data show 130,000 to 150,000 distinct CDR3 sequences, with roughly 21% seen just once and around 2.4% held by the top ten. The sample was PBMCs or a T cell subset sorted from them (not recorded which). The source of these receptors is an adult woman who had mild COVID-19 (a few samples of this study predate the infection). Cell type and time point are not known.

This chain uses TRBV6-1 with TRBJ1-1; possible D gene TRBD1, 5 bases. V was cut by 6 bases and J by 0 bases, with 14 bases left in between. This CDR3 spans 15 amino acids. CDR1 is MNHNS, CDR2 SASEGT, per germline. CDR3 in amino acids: CASRVHGAVNTEAFF. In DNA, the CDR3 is TGTGCCAGCAGGGTTCATGGGGCCGTGAACACTGAAGCTTTCTTT.

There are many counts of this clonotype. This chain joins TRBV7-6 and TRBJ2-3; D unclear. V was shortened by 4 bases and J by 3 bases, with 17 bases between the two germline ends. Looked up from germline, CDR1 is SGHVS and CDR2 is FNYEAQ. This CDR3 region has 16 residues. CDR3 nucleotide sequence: TGTGCCAGCAGCTCCGGGCCTAAAGGGATAACAGATACGCAGTATTTT. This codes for CASSSGPKGITDTQYF.

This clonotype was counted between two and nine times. The CDR3 spells CASSGTGTIRNYGYTF. CDR3 nucleotides: TGTGCCAGCAGTGGGACAGGGACGATTCGGAACTATGGCTACACCTTC. This chain uses TRBV27 with TRBJ1-2, with TRBD1 identical over 9 bases. The CDR3 totals 16 residues. Germline loops: CDR1 MNHEY, CDR2 SMNVEV (reference sequence). V gave up 5 bases and J gave up 2 bases; unmatched junction bases: 9.

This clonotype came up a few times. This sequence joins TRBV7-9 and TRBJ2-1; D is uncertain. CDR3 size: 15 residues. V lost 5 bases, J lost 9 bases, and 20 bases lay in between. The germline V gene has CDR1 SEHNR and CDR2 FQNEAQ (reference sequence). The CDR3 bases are TGTGCCAGCAGCCCAACCCCGGCTGCTCGTATTGAGCAGTTCTTC. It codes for CASSPTPAARIEQFF. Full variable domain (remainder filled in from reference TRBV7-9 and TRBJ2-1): DTGVSQNPRHKITKRGQNVTFRCDPISEHNRLYWYRQTLGQGPEFLTYFQNEAQLEKSRLLSDRFSAERPKGSFSTLEIQRTEQGDSAMYLCASSPTPAARIEQFFGPGTRLTVL.

The CDR3 sequence is CASSYSRSQAGSIYGYTF. The CDR3, as DNA: TGTGCCAGCAGTTACTCGCGCTCCCAGGCAGGGTCGATCTATGGCTACACCTTC. J is TRBJ1-2 and V is TRBV6-5; D is perhaps TRBD1 (5 bases). The CDR3 length is 18 residues. V was shortened by 0 bases and J by 4 bases, with 21 bases between the two germline ends. CDR1 and CDR2 from the germline V gene are MNHEY and SVGAGI.

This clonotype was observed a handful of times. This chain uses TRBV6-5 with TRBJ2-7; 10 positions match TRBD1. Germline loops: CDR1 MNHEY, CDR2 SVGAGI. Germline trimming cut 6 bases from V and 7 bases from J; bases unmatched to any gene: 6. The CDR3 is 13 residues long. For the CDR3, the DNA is TGTGCCAGCAGGTCTCCGGGACAGGGGGAGCAGTACTTC. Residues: CASRSPGQGEQYF.

The CDR3 DNA is TGTGCCAGCAGCCTTCAGGGCGAGGCCAAAAACATTCAGTACTTC. Translated: CASSLQGEAKNIQYF. The chain combines TRBV2 with TRBJ2-4, with D possibly matching TRBD1 (5 bases). Germline lookup yields CDR1 SNHLY and CDR2 FYNNEI. Trimming shortened V by 6 bases and J by 1 base, and 13 bases separated the two germline ends. This CDR3 contains 15 residues.

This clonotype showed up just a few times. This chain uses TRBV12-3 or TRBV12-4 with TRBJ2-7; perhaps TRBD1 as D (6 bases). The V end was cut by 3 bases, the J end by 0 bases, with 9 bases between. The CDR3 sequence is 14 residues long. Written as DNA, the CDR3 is TGTGCCAGCAGTTTGGGGGCGGACTCCTACGAGCAGTACTTC. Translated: CASSLGADSYEQYF.

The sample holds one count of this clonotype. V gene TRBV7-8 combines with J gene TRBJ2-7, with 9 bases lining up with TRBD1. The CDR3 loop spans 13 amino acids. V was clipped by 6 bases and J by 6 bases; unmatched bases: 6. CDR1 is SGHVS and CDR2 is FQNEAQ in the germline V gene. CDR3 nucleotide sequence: TGTGCCAGCAGGCGGGACAGGGCGACCGAGCAGTACTTC. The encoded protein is CASRRDRATEQYF.

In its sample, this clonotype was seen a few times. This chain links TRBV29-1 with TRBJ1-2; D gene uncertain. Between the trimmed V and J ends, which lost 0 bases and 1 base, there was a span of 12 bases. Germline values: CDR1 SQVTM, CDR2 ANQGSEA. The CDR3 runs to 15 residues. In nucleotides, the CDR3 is TGCAGCGTTGAAGATGGAACTCGGGGTAACTATGGCTACACCTTC. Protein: CSVEDGTRGNYGYTF.

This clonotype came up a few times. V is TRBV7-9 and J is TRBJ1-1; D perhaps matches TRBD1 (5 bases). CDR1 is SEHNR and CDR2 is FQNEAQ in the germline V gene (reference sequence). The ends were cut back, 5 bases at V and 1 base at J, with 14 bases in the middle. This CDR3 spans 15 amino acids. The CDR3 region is CASSRSLGANTEAFF. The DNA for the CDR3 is TGTGCCAGCAGCCGCTCCCTTGGGGCGAACACTGAAGCTTTCTTT.

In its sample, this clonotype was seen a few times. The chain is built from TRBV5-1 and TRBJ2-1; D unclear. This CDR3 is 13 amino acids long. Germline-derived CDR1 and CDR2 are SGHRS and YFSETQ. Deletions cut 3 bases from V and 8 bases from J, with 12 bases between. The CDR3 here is CASSSTSLHEQFF. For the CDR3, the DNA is TGCGCCAGCAGCTCCACCTCATTGCATGAGCAGTTCTTC.

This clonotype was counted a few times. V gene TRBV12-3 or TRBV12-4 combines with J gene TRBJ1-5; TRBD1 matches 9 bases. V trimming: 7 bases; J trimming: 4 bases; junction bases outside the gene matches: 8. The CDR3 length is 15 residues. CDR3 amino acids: CASNPGQGTNQPQHF. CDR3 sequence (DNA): TGTGCCAGCAATCCCGGACAGGGGACTAATCAGCCCCAGCATTTT.

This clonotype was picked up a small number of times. CDR3 nucleotide sequence: TGTGCCAGCAGCTTCGATGGACGCACCGGGGAGCTGTTTTTT. This gives the protein CASSFDGRTGELFF. The chain carries TRBV7-9 and TRBJ2-2; D not resolved. The length of the CDR3 is 14 residues. Germline V gives CDR1 SEHNR, CDR2 FQNEAQ (reference sequence). V was clipped by 3 bases and J by 4 bases, with 9 bases between them.

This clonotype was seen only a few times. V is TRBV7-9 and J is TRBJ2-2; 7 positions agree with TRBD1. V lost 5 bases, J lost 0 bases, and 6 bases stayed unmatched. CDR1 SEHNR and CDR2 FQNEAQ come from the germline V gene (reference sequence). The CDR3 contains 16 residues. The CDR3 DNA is TGTGCCAGCAGCCCCGTGGGACAGCCGAACACCGGGGAGCTGTTTTTT. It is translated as CASSPVGQPNTGELFF. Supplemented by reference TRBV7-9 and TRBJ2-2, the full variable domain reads DTGVSQNPRHKITKRGQNVTFRCDPISEHNRLYWYRQTLGQGPEFLTYFQNEAQLEKSRLLSDRFSAERPKGSFSTLEIQRTEQGDSAMYLCASSPVGQPNTGELFFGEGSRLTVL.

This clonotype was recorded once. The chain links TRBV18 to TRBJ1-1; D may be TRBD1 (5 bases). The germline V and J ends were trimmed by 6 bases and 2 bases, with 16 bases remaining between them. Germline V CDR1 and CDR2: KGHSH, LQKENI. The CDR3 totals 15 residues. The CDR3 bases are TGTGCCAGCTCTGGAGCGGGGAGGGGAAACACTGAAGCTTTCTTT. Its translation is CASSGAGRGNTEAFF.

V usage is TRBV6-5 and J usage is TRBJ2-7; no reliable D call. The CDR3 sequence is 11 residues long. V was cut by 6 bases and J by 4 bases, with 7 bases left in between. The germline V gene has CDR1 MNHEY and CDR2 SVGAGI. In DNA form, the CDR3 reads TGTGCCAGCAGGATTTCATACGAGCAGTACTTC. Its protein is CASRISYEQYF.

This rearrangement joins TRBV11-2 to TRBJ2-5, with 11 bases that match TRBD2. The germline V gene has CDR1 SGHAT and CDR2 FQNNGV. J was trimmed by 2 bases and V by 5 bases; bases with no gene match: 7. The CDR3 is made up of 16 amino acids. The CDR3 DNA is TGTGCCAGCAGCCTAAGGACTAGCGGGTTTCAAGAGACCCAGTACTTC. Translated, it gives CASSLRTSGFQETQYF.

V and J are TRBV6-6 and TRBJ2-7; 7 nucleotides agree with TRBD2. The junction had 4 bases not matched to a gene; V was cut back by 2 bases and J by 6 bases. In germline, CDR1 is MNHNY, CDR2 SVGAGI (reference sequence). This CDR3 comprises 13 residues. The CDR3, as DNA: TGTGCCAGCAGTTACGGGGAGGGGCGCGAGCAGTACTTC. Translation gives CASSYGEGREQYF.

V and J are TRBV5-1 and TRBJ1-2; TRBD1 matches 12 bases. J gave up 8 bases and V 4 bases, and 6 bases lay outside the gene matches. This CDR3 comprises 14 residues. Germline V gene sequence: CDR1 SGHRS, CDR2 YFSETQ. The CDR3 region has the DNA TGCGCCAGCAGCCCGGGACAGGGGGCGCGCGGCTACACCTTC. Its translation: CASSPGQGARGYTF.

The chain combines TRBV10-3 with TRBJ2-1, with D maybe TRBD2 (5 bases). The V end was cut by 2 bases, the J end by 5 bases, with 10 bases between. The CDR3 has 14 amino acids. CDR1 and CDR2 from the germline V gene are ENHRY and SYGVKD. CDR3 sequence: CAISERQEDNEQFF. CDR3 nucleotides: TGTGCCATCAGTGAGAGGCAGGAGGACAATGAGCAGTTCTTC.

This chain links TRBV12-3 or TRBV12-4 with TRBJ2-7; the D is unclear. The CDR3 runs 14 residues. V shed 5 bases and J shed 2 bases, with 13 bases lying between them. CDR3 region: CASSLGNRAYEQYF. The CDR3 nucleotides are TGTGCCAGCAGTCTCGGTAATCGAGCCTACGAGCAGTACTTC.

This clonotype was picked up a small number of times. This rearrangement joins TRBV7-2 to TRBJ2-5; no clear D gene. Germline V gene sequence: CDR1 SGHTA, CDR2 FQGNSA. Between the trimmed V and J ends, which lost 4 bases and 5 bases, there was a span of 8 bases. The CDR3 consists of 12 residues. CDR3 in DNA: TGTGCCAGCAGCTCACTACGGGAGACCCAGTACTTC. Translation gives CASSSLRETQYF.

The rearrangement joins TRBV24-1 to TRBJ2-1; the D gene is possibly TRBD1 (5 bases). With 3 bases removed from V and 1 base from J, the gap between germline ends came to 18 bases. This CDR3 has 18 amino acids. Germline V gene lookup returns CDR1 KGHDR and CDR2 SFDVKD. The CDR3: CATSDPTAPRVSYNEQFF. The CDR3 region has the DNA TGTGCCACCAGTGATCCGACAGCGCCTAGGGTGTCCTACAATGAGCAGTTCTTC.

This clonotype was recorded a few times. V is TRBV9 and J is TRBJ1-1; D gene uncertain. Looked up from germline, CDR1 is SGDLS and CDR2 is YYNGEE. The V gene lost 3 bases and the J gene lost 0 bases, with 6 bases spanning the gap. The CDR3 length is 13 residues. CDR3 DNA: TGTGCCAGCAGCGGACACCTGAACACTGAAGCTTTCTTT. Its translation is CASSGHLNTEAFF.

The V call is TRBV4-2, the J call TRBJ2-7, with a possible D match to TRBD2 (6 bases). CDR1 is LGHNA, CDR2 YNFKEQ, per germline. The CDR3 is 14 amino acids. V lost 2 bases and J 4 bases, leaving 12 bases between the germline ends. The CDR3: CASSQPGGTYEQYF. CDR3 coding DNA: TGTGCCAGCAGCCAACCCGGGGGTACTTACGAGCAGTACTTC.

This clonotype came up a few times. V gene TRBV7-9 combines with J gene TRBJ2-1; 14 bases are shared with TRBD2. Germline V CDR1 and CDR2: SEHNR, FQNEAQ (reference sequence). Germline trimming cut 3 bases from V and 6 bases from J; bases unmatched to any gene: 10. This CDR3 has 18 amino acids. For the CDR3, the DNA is TGTGCCAGCAGCTTTACCCGCAAGACTAGCGGGGGGGGCAATGAGCAGTTCTTC. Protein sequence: CASSFTRKTSGGGNEQFF. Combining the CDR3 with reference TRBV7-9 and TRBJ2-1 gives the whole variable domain DTGVSQNPRHKITKRGQNVTFRCDPISEHNRLYWYRQTLGQGPEFLTYFQNEAQLEKSRLLSDRFSAERPKGSFSTLEIQRTEQGDSAMYLCASSFTRKTSGGGNEQFFGPGTRLTVL.

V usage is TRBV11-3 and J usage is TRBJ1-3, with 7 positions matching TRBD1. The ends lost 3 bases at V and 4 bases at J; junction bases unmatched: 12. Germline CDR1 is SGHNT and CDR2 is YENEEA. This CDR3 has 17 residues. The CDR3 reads CASSFGGIRDSGNTIYF. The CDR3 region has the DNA TGTGCCAGCAGCTTTGGCGGGATTAGGGACAGCGGAAACACCATATATTTT.

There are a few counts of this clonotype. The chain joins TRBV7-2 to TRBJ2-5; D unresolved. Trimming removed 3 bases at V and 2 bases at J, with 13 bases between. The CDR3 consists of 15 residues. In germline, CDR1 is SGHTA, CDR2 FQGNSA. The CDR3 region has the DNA TGTGCCAGCAGCTTGAGTCGGACCGCACAAGAGACCCAGTACTTC. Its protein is CASSLSRTAQETQYF.

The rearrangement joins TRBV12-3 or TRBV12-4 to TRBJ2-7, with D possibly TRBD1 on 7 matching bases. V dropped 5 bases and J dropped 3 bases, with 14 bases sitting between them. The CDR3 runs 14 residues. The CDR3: CASSRGAGGYEQYF. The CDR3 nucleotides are TGTGCCAGCAGTAGGGGGGCAGGGGGCTACGAGCAGTACTTC.